The sequence of this T cell receptor (beta chain) was determined in a study of T cell repertoires in cytomegalovirus infection. The wider study: Recently identified HLA-C-restricted and well-studied HLA-B-restricted CMV epitopes were used. Public TCR beta signature analysis indicated the presence of both CMV infection and matching HLA type. The study, taken as a whole, reports: Clonotypes of TCR beta that were HLA-C-restricted and CMV-specific dominated the ex vivo response. Public TCR beta family frequency separated CMV-and-HLA carriers, including in an independent cohort.

The CDR3 runs 16 residues. V gave up 4 bases and J gave up 5 bases; unmatched junction bases: 11. Germline V gives CDR1 SGHRS, CDR2 YFSETQ. In TCRdb, the reads were re-called with MiXCR into one record per CDR3 protein. The table has approximately 310,000 distinct CDR3 sequences, about 25% seen once. Comment on this clonotype: Its antigen remains unidentified.

The source material was cultured PBMCs, sampled from culture after CMV antigen stimulation. This rearrangement joins TRBV5-1 to TRBJ2-3; 9 bases match TRBD2. This clonotype was obtained from a human donor in good health (CMV status not recorded). Some clones in this sample may be carry-over from other donors' samples. CDR3 DNA: TGCGCCAGCAGCCCCGGGACTAGCTTTTCCAGAGATACGCAGTATTTT. Its translation: CASSPGTSFSRDTQYF.